Below are 23 T cell receptor beta chains sequenced from a single sample in a study of cytomegalovirus exposure and HLA in healthy donors. The study ran its PCR with 60 Vbeta and 13 Jbeta primers. Profiled with immunoSEQ multiplex PCR; TCRdb holds only in-frame clones, not every one. The sample records some 170,000 clones, almost 80% being singletons. Material for sequencing was PBMCs. Source of these receptors: a man aged 35-49 years in good health and CMV-seropositive.

J is TRBJ2-5 and V is TRBV5-1; perhaps TRBD2 as D (7 bases). The CDR3 has 16 residues. The germline V and J ends were trimmed by 0 bases and 5 bases, with 17 bases remaining between them. Germline values: CDR1 SGHRS, CDR2 YFSETQ. The DNA of the CDR3 is TGCGCCAGCAGCTTGGGTGGGGGGGCTATGACGGAGACCCAGTACTTC. Translation: CASSLGGGAMTETQYF.

This chain uses TRBV6-5 with TRBJ2-7, with D tentatively TRBD1 (5 bases). The CDR3 consists of 13 residues. The V gene lost 7 bases and the J gene lost 5 bases, with 15 bases spanning the gap. Per germline, CDR1 MNHEY and CDR2 SVGAGI. The CDR3 DNA reads as TGTGCCAGCACCCCCGCCACAGGCCACGAGCAGTACTTC. Its protein is CASTPATGHEQYF.

The chain uses TRBV12-5 and TRBJ2-5, with 15 nucleotides matching TRBD2. The germline V gene has CDR1 LGHNT and CDR2 FRNRAP. V shed 5 bases, J shed 2 bases, and the junction held 3 bases outside the gene matches. CDR3 length equals 16 residues. The CDR3 reads CASGPGLAGGQETQYF. Written as DNA, the CDR3 is TGTGCTAGTGGTCCAGGACTAGCGGGAGGGCAAGAGACCCAGTACTTC.

The CDR3 loop reads CASSPTGPVVRETQYF. For the CDR3, the DNA is TGTGCCAGCTCGCCTACAGGGCCCGTGGTGCGGGAGACCCAGTACTTC. The genes are TRBV18 and TRBJ2-5; D is perhaps TRBD1 (6 bases). The V gene's germline CDR1 is KGHSH and CDR2 LQKENI. Trimming took off 6 bases at V and 5 bases at J, with 22 bases between the two ends. This CDR3 contains 16 residues.

This chain uses TRBV10-3 with TRBJ2-7; possibly TRBD1 for D (5 bases). The V and J ends lost 6 bases and 3 bases respectively, with 15 bases between them. Germline V gene sequence: CDR1 ENHRY, CDR2 SYGVKD. The CDR3 contains 14 residues. CDR3 DNA: TGTGCCATCAGGGGTGGGGTAACAGGCTACGAGCAGTACTTC. It specifies CAIRGGVTGYEQYF.

This sequence joins TRBV19 and TRBJ2-1; 7 bases are a match to TRBD2. Germline assignment: CDR1 LNHDA and CDR2 SQIVND (reference sequence). This CDR3 contains 15 residues. Trimming at V came to 9 bases and at J to 7 bases, leaving 15 bases not matched to a gene. The CDR3 region has the DNA TGTGCCAGCCGATCGCTGGGGGAGGGCCAAAATGAGCAGTTCTTC. Translated: CASRSLGEGQNEQFF.

This chain links TRBV10-3 with TRBJ1-4; TRBD1 matches at 8 bases. J gave up 7 bases and V 3 bases, and 4 bases lay outside the gene matches. There are 14 residues in the CDR3. The germline gives CDR1 ENHRY, CDR2 SYGVKD. The CDR3 DNA follows: TGTGCCATCAGTGAAGGGACAGGTACTGAAAAACTGTTTTTT. Amino acid sequence: CAISEGTGTEKLFF.

V usage is TRBV6-1 and J usage is TRBJ2-7; D remains ambiguous. V was pared by 4 bases and J by 2 bases, with 6 bases between. The CDR3 sequence is 12 residues long. CDR1 MNHNS and CDR2 SASEGT come from the germline V gene. DNA of the CDR3: TGTGCCAGCAGTGGTGGCCCCTACGAGCAGTACTTC. It encodes CASSGGPYEQYF.

The V and J genes are TRBV11-2 and TRBJ1-2, with 10 positions matching TRBD1. The CDR3 has 14 residues. V lost 5 bases and J lost 4; bases outside the gene matches: 4. Germline V lookup: CDR1 SGHAT, CDR2 FQNNGV. The CDR3 region is CASSPRTGGYGYTF. CDR3 sequence (DNA): TGTGCCAGCAGCCCACGGACAGGGGGCTATGGCTACACCTTC.

The chain links TRBV19 to TRBJ1-4; no reliable D call. Germline loops: CDR1 LNHDA, CDR2 SQIVND (reference sequence). This CDR3 contains 14 residues. V was clipped by 6 bases and J by 3 bases, with 11 bases between them. The CDR3 DNA reads TGTGCCAGTAGCCAGGCTTCAGCTAATGAAAAACTGTTTTTT. This codes for CASSQASANEKLFF.

The CDR3 DNA sequence: TGTGCTAGTGGTTTGGGCTTAGGACAGGGGGAAAAACTGTTTTTT. Amino acid sequence: CASGLGLGQGEKLFF. This chain links TRBV12-5 with TRBJ1-4; 9 positions match TRBD1. Germline loops: CDR1 LGHNT, CDR2 FRNRAP. This CDR3 comprises 15 residues. V shed 1 base and J 8 bases; nucleotides not matched to a gene: 5.

For this clone: One end of the junction is discordant with germline, which a read error may explain. The chain employs TRBV19 and TRBJ2-7; tentative D call: TRBD2 (6 bases). This CDR3 region has 14 residues. CDR1 and CDR2 from the germline V gene are LNHDA and SQIVND (reference sequence). In DNA form, the CDR3 reads TGTGCCAGTAGTATCCGGGGGTGGATCTACGGGCAGTACTTC. Amino acid sequence: CASSIRGWIYGQYF.

This sequence joins TRBV6-5 and TRBJ1-1, with 7 positions matching TRBD1. V lost 0 bases to trimming and J lost 7 bases; unmatched junction nucleotides: 2. The germline V gene encodes CDR1 MNHEY and CDR2 SVGAGI. The length of the CDR3 is 13 residues. CDR3 in DNA: TGTGCCAGCAGTTACTCGACAGGGATTGAAGCTTTCTTT. As protein: CASSYSTGIEAFF.

The chain joins TRBV7-2 to TRBJ2-1; D is possibly TRBD2 (6 bases). Germline assignment: CDR1 SGHTA and CDR2 FQGNSA. V gave up 2 bases and J gave up 6 bases, with 14 bases separating them. This CDR3 region has 15 residues. CDR3 amino acids: CASSLRAGTANEQFF. CDR3 in DNA: TGTGCCAGCAGCTTAAGGGCCGGGACTGCCAATGAGCAGTTCTTC.

The J gene is TRBJ2-3, the V gene TRBV9; TRBD2 matches 13 bases. This CDR3 has 16 amino acids. Germline V lookup: CDR1 SGDLS, CDR2 YYNGEE. V dropped 4 bases and J dropped 2; count of bases not matched to a gene: 4. CDR3 loop: CASSPTSGRVTDTQYF. The CDR3 DNA reads as TGTGCCAGCAGCCCAACTAGCGGGAGGGTCACAGATACGCAGTATTTT. Full variable domain (rest looked up from reference TRBV9 and TRBJ2-3): DSGVTQTPKHLITATGQRVTLRCSPRSGDLSVYWYQQSLDQGLQFLIQYYNGEERAKGNILERFSAQQFPDLHSELNLSSLELGDSALYFCASSPTSGRVTDTQYFGPGTRLTVL.

The V gene is TRBV7-8, the J gene TRBJ2-7; TRBD1 matches 9 bases. Germline V gene lookup returns CDR1 SGHVS and CDR2 FQNEAQ. The CDR3 length is 14 residues. J was trimmed by 6 bases and V by 3 bases; bases with no gene match: 6. This CDR3 reads CASSFRTGESEQYF. As DNA, the CDR3 is TGTGCCAGCAGCTTCCGGACAGGGGAAAGCGAGCAGTACTTC. The full variable domain, rest sourced from reference TRBV7-8 and TRBJ2-7, is GAGVSQSPRYKVAKRGQDVALRCDPISGHVSLFWYQQALGQGPEFLTYFQNEAQLDKSGLPSDRFFAERPEGSVSTLKIQRTQQEDSAVYLCASSFRTGESEQYFGPGTRLTVT.

V and J are TRBV4-1 and TRBJ2-1; 7 nucleotides line up with TRBD2. Germline V CDR1 and CDR2: MGHRA, YSYEKL. V lost 0 bases to trimming and J lost 0 bases; unmatched junction nucleotides: 8. There are 18 residues in the CDR3. CDR3 in amino acids: CASSQEGWRESSYNEQFF. The CDR3 DNA is TGCGCCAGCAGCCAAGAGGGTTGGCGGGAGAGCTCCTACAATGAGCAGTTCTTC.

The CDR3 spells CASSLGQTNTGELFF. The CDR3 DNA sequence: TGTGCCAGCAGCTTGGGCCAGACGAACACCGGGGAGCTGTTTTTT. This sequence joins TRBV5-6 and TRBJ2-2; D is ambiguous. The germline V gene encodes CDR1 SGHDT and CDR2 YYEEEE. The CDR3 sequence is 15 residues long. V was pared by 0 bases and J by 0 bases, with 6 bases between.

The rearrangement joins TRBV18 to TRBJ1-5; TRBD1 matches at 7 bases. With 8 bases clipped from V and 1 base from J, the junction kept 2 bases outside the gene matches. The CDR3 has 13 amino acids. CDR1 KGHSH and CDR2 LQKENI come from the germline V gene. In DNA form, the CDR3 reads TGTGCCAGCAAGACAGGGAGCAATCAGCCCCAGCATTTT. Translated: CASKTGSNQPQHF.

V and J are TRBV2 and TRBJ2-3, with unresolved D. V shed 4 bases and J shed 0 bases, with 17 bases lying between them. CDR1 is SNHLY, CDR2 FYNNEI, per germline. CDR3 length: 17 residues. The chain's CDR3 is CASSGQLHSLSTDTQYF. CDR3 DNA: TGTGCCAGCAGTGGACAATTACACAGCCTTAGCACAGATACGCAGTATTTT.

The J gene is TRBJ2-3, the V gene TRBV2; a weak D match, TRBD2 (6 bases). Looked up from germline, CDR1 is SNHLY and CDR2 is FYNNEI. V lost 7 bases and J 2 bases, leaving 10 bases between the germline ends. The CDR3 spans 13 residues. As DNA, the CDR3 is TGTGCCAGCACGGGAGAGTCCACAGATACGCAGTATTTT. Translation: CASTGESTDTQYF.

This rearrangement joins TRBV6-6 to TRBJ2-7; TRBD1 agrees at 10 bases. The J segment lost 6 bases and the V segment lost 2 bases, leaving 4 bases of the junction unmatched. This CDR3 has 14 amino acids. The germline CDR1 and CDR2 sequences are MNHNY and SVGAGI (reference sequence). CDR3 in amino acids: CASSYRQGATEQYF. The CDR3 DNA is TGTGCCAGCAGTTACCGACAGGGGGCCACCGAGCAGTACTTC.

This clone was seen a handful of times. This chain links TRBV6-5 with TRBJ2-1; the D gene is possibly TRBD1 (6 bases). In germline, CDR1 is MNHEY, CDR2 SVGAGI. The V end lost 2 bases, the J end lost 5 bases, and 7 bases lay between the germline ends. The length of the CDR3 is 13 residues. The CDR3 reads CASSYRDNNEQFF. The DNA for the CDR3 is TGTGCCAGCAGTTACCGGGACAACAATGAGCAGTTCTTC.